A single sample is the source of the 5 T cell receptor beta chains below, sequenced in a study of neoadjuvant anti-PD-1 for oral cavity cancer. Indicated time point: after neoadjuvant nivolumab, at surgical resection. The repertoire was sequenced with immunoSEQ multiplex PCR; TCRdb's copy has only in-frame clones and lacks some. The sample includes about 13,000 clones, roughly 74% of them seen just once. Sequences were derived from PBMCs, sampled after nivolumab (anti-PD-1) treatment. The receptors come from a person aged 35-79 years with oral cavity squamous cell carcinoma.

The chain combines TRBV27 with TRBJ1-5; 7 bases match TRBD1. Germline V gene data show CDR1 as MNHEY and CDR2 as SMNVEV (reference sequence). The CDR3 length is 14 residues. V lost 3 bases, J lost 3 bases, and 2 bases stayed unmatched. The CDR3 nucleotides read TGTGCCAGCAGTTTGGACAGGTACAATCAGCCCCAGCATTTT. Its translation is CASSLDRYNQPQHF.

The rearrangement uses TRBV29-1 and TRBJ2-2; no definite D call. The V gene's germline CDR1 is SQVTM and CDR2 ANQGSEA. Trimming pared 8 bases from V and 10 bases from J, leaving 11 bases between. The CDR3 runs 10 residues. The DNA of the CDR3 is TGCAGCTATGGTGGCGAGGAGCTGTTTTTT. This translates into CSYGGEELFF.

This clone appeared once. This chain connects TRBV15 to TRBJ2-5, with D hard to call. The CDR3 contains 15 residues. The germline V gene encodes CDR1 LNHNV and CDR2 YYDKDF (reference sequence). Trimming removed 0 bases from V and 1 base from J, with 9 bases in between. The CDR3: CATSRDLGSQETQYF. For the CDR3, the DNA is TGTGCCACCAGCAGAGATCTCGGCTCCCAAGAGACCCAGTACTTC.

This clone was found a few times. This rearrangement joins TRBV27 to TRBJ1-2; tentatively, D is TRBD1 (5 bases). V was trimmed by 3 bases and J by 2 bases, leaving 7 bases between them. The CDR3 runs 13 residues. Germline CDR1 is MNHEY and CDR2 is SMNVEV (reference sequence). CDR3 amino acids: CASSLDKNYGYTF. The CDR3 DNA sequence: TGTGCCAGCAGTTTGGACAAGAACTATGGCTACACCTTC.

The V gene is TRBV5-1, the J gene TRBJ2-3, with 12 nucleotides matching TRBD2. The CDR3 consists of 17 residues. Per germline, CDR1 SGHRS and CDR2 YFSETQ. Trimming at V came to 3 bases and at J to 1 base, leaving 6 bases not matched to a gene. The CDR3 sequence: CASSSLAGGRGTDTQYF. The CDR3 DNA reads TGCGCCAGCAGCTCGCTAGCGGGAGGGCGCGGCACAGATACGCAGTATTTT.